This T cell receptor beta chain is from a study of OX40 agonist ivuxolimab in advanced cancers. Study-wide background: A male proportion of approximately 83% was recorded, with mean age 60 years and range about 20 to 79.

This CDR3 comprises 15 residues. Germline CDR1 is SEHNR and CDR2 is FQNEAQ (reference sequence). V shed 0 bases and J shed 4 bases, with 9 bases lying between them. Study-level points and caveats: Relative to CD4+ cells, CD8+ T cells on average had more expanded clones.

Points on this clone: The target antigen is unknown.

The table came from immunoSEQ multiplex PCR; TCRdb's copy has only in-frame clones and leaves some out. The sample yields under 85,000 clones, nearly 95% seen once. Blood got drawn at baseline, again on cycle 4 day 1, and then on cycle 7 day 1. This sequence joins TRBV7-9 and TRBJ2-2, with D perhaps TRBD1 (5 bases). The material was CD4+ or CD8+ T cells sorted from blood, obtained in a trial of the OX40 agonist ivuxolimab. This clonotype was sampled from an adult with an advanced solid tumor such as melanoma, head and neck, liver or kidney cancer. The CDR3 bases are TGTGCCAGCAGCTTAGCCACAGGTATCACCGGGGAGCTGTTTTTT. Its protein product is CASSLATGITGELFF.